Given below is one T cell receptor beta chain in context. Antigen specificity is unknown. The CDR3 covers 14 residues. Between the trimmed V and J ends, which lost 2 bases and 8 bases, there was a span of 16 bases. CDR1 is SQVTM and CDR2 is ANQGSEA in the germline V gene. The sample belongs to a study of Graves' ophthalmopathy and Graves' hyperthyroidism. Study conclusions and caveats: Among expanded thyroid clonotypes above 0.001 frequency, most also occurred in blood. For predicting ophthalmopathy progression, the model had nearly 71% sensitivity and 72.22% specificity. Built on 13 signatures, a model told ophthalmopathy apart from stable hyperthyroidism with approximately 91% sensitivity and 81.08% specificity.

The study amplified TCR beta CDR3 regions using RNA transcripts. The authors performed first-round RT-PCR with HTBI primers and then a second-round multiplex PCR. TCRdb independently ran MiXCR on the multiplex PCR reads; one entry per CDR3 protein. The table lists about 600,000 distinct CDR3 sequences, roughly 39% of them singletons, with about 4% in the top ten. The sample consisted of peripheral blood or thyroid tissue (not recorded which). The genes are TRBV29-1 and TRBJ1-3; no firm D call. This sequence was found in an adult man with Graves' hyperthyroidism. CDR3 in DNA: TGCAGCGTTGAACAGGAGAACTATGGCTACACCATATATTTT. The encoded protein is CSVEQENYGYTIYF.